The T cell receptor beta chain described here comes from a study of blood T cell repertoires in COVID-19 (dated by TCRdb to the early 2020s). Context from the whole study: The collaborator samples originated in the United States, Italy and Spain and spanned the acute and convalescent phases of COVID-19. The material from the prospective study consisted of cDNA or gDNA derived from T cells, B-cell-depleted T cells, or PBMCs. Deeply sampled blood TCRbeta repertoires from subjects exposed to, actively infected with, or recovered from COVID-19 were included in the dataset. A freely available public database, intended as a resource for researchers studying the immune response to SARS-CoV-2, is where the repertoires were released. Samples came from the ongoing ImmuneRACE study (first 160 participants) plus 1,254 subjects from 6 global collaborators. A de-identified subject ID, COVID-19 status, age in years and sex were almost always included in the sample metadata. Where available, HLA class I and class II types were taken from metadata supplied by the sample provider and were not determined by assay-based typing. The paper's findings and limits, for the study overall: The amount of clinical and demographic metadata varied by source and participant and was provided uncurated.

One collaborating source in Seattle enrolled patients during active infection and followed them longitudinally through the course of disease. Each collaborating institution followed its own protocols to collect whole blood in K2EDTA tubes. For TCRbeta analysis, collaborators shipped samples as frozen whole blood, isolated PBMCs, or DNA extracted from either of those sample types. A word on this clone: Its antigen target is currently unknown. No base quality values were provided; no much bigger clone lies one nucleotide off.

According to the germline V gene (reference sequence), CDR1 reads SEHNR and CDR2 reads FQNEAQ. Including the terminal cysteine and phenylalanine, the CDR3 comprises 14 residues. Of the read, only the CDR3 DNA is kept; its 42 bases are in frame from base 1. From V the trimming removes 4 bases and from J it removes 6 bases, while the gene matches leave 7 bases of the junction unaccounted for. TCRbeta CDR3 regions were amplified from genomic DNA by means of the immunoSEQ Assay, a bias-controlled multiplex PCR. In the source study's methods: The number of nucleated cells in each sample was estimated from the amplification of reference gene primers within the assay. To quantify the absolute abundance of each unique TCRbeta CDR3 rearrangement, sequence reads were collapsed and filtered. For each sample, productive Simpson clonality was calculated as the square root of Simpson's diversity index across productive rearrangements. Sourced from immuneACCESS, this table was stored by TCRdb with only in-frame sequences that have V and J called. A share of the clones is absent; for the studies checked, an unresolved V gene accounts for under half, and the remainder has no known explanation. That table supplies the V and J calls and clone size; D and trimming were determined from the DNA. The sample table holds 65,000 to 95,000 clones, of which 75% to 85% were seen once. The ten most abundant clones make up roughly a third of the sample.

The sequenced sample was peripheral blood. The receptor was isolated from a man between 60 and 75 years old with COVID-19, enrolled during active disease. Here the chain combines TRBV7-9 and TRBJ1-1; 8 central nucleotides agree with TRBD1. CDR3 protein: CASSSGTGRAEAFF. The bases read TGTGCCAGCAGCTCTGGGACAGGTAGGGCTGAAGCTTTCTTT.